Listed below are T cell receptor beta chains from one sample, sequenced in a study of shared clonotypes between healthy human individuals. This table comes from immunoSEQ multiplex PCR, and its TCRdb copy is limited to in-frame clones, with some not included. The profile covers about 1 million clones, with about 75% appearing a single time and approximately 1.5% taken by the ten largest. Material: memory CD4+ T cells sorted from blood. These TCRs come from a man between 18 and 35 years old in good health. CDR3s include the opening cysteine and the closing phenylalanine or tryptophan. The order of the fields is CDR3 DNA, CDR3 protein, V gene, clone size, J gene, D gene. The D gene is left open where the match is weak. Size is omitted from some rows. Given values are once, few, many or a class for expanded clones.

CDR3nt: TGTGCCAGCAGCTTACAGGGTTACTACGAGCAGTACTTC
CDR3aa: CASSLQGYYEQYF
v_gene: TRBV5-5
abundance: many
j_gene: TRBJ2-7
d_gene: -

CDR3nt: TGTGCCACCAGAGGAGCCAGCGGGGATAACTCCTACGAGCAGTACTTC
CDR3aa: CATRGASGDNSYEQYF
v_gene: TRBV15
abundance: -
j_gene: TRBJ2-7
d_gene: TRBD2

CDR3nt: TGTGCCAGCAGCTTCCTCCTTGGACAGGGGATTTCACCCCTCCACTTT
CDR3aa: CASSFLLGQGISPLHF
v_gene: TRBV7-2
abundance: -
j_gene: TRBJ1-6
d_gene: TRBD1

CDR3nt: TGTGCCAGCAGCATCCAATTCGGAGCGGGGGGTGGTGCTGAGCAGTTCTTC
CDR3aa: CASSIQFGAGGGAEQFF
v_gene: TRBV7-2
abundance: -
j_gene: TRBJ2-1
d_gene: TRBD2

CDR3nt: TGCGCCAGCAGCTTGGACAGGGCAGAAGACGAGCAGTACTTC
CDR3aa: CASSLDRAEDEQYF
v_gene: TRBV5-1
abundance: -
j_gene: TRBJ2-7
d_gene: -

CDR3nt: TGTGCCAGCAGTGAAAAAGAGGGCAGTACCTACGAGCAGTACTTC
CDR3aa: CASSEKEGSTYEQYF
v_gene: TRBV6-4
abundance: -
j_gene: TRBJ2-7
d_gene: -

CDR3nt: TGTGCCAGCAGTCGGGACAGGACCTACGAGCAGTACTTC
CDR3aa: CASSRDRTYEQYF
v_gene: TRBV6-6
abundance: -
j_gene: TRBJ2-7
d_gene: TRBD1

CDR3nt: TGTGCCTGGAGTGTAGGGCGGGAGACCCAGTACTTC
CDR3aa: CAWSVGRETQYF
v_gene: TRBV30
abundance: -
j_gene: TRBJ2-5
d_gene: -

CDR3nt: TGTGCCAGCAGCCGAGGACGGATTGAAGCTTTCTTT
CDR3aa: CASSRGRIEAFF
v_gene: TRBV14
abundance: -
j_gene: TRBJ1-1
d_gene: -

CDR3nt: TGTGCCAGCAGCCCATCGACAGGCTCCTACGAGCAGTACTTC
CDR3aa: CASSPSTGSYEQYF
v_gene: TRBV6-5
abundance: -
j_gene: TRBJ2-7
d_gene: -

CDR3nt: TGTGCCAGCAGCCCAACCTCGTGGATTTCCTACGAGCAGTACTTC
CDR3aa: CASSPTSWISYEQYF
v_gene: TRBV6-5
abundance: few
j_gene: TRBJ2-7
d_gene: -

CDR3nt: TGTGCCAGCAGCTTGGGGAGACAGGGTTCATCCGGGGAGCTGTTTTTT
CDR3aa: CASSLGRQGSSGELFF
v_gene: TRBV5-4
abundance: -
j_gene: TRBJ2-2
d_gene: TRBD1

CDR3nt: TGTGCCAGCAGACTCCCGGGACAGGTGAACTATGGCTACACCTTC
CDR3aa: CASRLPGQVNYGYTF
v_gene: TRBV28
abundance: -
j_gene: TRBJ1-2
d_gene: TRBD1

CDR3nt: TGTGCTAGTGGTTTGATTTTTGTTCGGACTCTAAAACACCGGGAGCTGTTTTTT
CDR3aa: CASGLIFVRTLKHRELFF
v_gene: TRBV12-5
abundance: once
j_gene: TRBJ2-2
d_gene: -

CDR3nt: TGCGCCAGCAGTGACGCCCCGGCAGGGGCTTTCTTT
CDR3aa: CASSDAPAGAFF
v_gene: TRBV10-1
abundance: -
j_gene: TRBJ1-1
d_gene: -

CDR3nt: TGTGCCAGCAGTTTAACCGGGACAGTCGAAAAACTGTTTTTT
CDR3aa: CASSLTGTVEKLFF
v_gene: TRBV7-9
abundance: -
j_gene: TRBJ1-4
d_gene: TRBD1

CDR3nt: TGTGCTAGCAGCCTGAGTAGCGGGAGGACCGGGGAGCTGTTTTTT
CDR3aa: CASSLSSGRTGELFF
v_gene: TRBV7-7
abundance: -
j_gene: TRBJ2-2
d_gene: TRBD2

CDR3nt: TGTGCCAGCAGCGTAGACGGACAGGGTTTGAATGAGCAGTTCTTC
CDR3aa: CASSVDGQGLNEQFF
v_gene: TRBV9
abundance: -
j_gene: TRBJ2-1
d_gene: TRBD1

CDR3nt: TGCGCCAGCAGTGAGTCGGCCGGGAGAGCTAACAATGAGCAGTTCTTC
CDR3aa: CASSESAGRANNEQFF
v_gene: TRBV10-2
abundance: -
j_gene: TRBJ2-1
d_gene: -

CDR3nt: TGTGCAAGTCGCCCTAGTCGGCAGGGGGTCTTCTTC
CDR3aa: CASRPSRQGVFF
v_gene: TRBV12-2
abundance: -
j_gene: TRBJ2-1
d_gene: -

CDR3nt: TGTGCCAGCAGCTTGTGGGGACAGGGGAAGAGTAATGAAAAACTGTTTTTT
CDR3aa: CASSLWGQGKSNEKLFF
v_gene: TRBV5-4
abundance: -
j_gene: TRBJ1-4
d_gene: TRBD1

CDR3nt: TGTGCCAGCAGCTGGGGCCGGGACAGGGCGAATGAGCAGTTCTTC
CDR3aa: CASSWGRDRANEQFF
v_gene: TRBV7-9
abundance: -
j_gene: TRBJ2-1
d_gene: TRBD1

CDR3nt: TGTGCTAGTGCCCCGGGACAGGGTTGGGGCTACACCTTC
CDR3aa: CASAPGQGWGYTF
v_gene: TRBV12-5
abundance: few
j_gene: TRBJ1-2
d_gene: TRBD1

CDR3nt: TGTGCCAGCAGCTTAGGGGGACAGGGGAGAAGGGATGGCTACACCTTC
CDR3aa: CASSLGGQGRRDGYTF
v_gene: TRBV7-9
abundance: -
j_gene: TRBJ1-2
d_gene: TRBD1

CDR3nt: TGTGCCAGCAGTGCGCTGAGTAGGACGATTGAGCAGTTCTTC
CDR3aa: CASSALSRTIEQFF
v_gene: TRBV2
abundance: -
j_gene: TRBJ2-1
d_gene: -

CDR3nt: TGTGCCAGCAGTCTGACTCCAGGGCCCTACGAGCAGTACTTC
CDR3aa: CASSLTPGPYEQYF
v_gene: TRBV11-2
abundance: -
j_gene: TRBJ2-7
d_gene: -

CDR3nt: TGTGCCAGCAGCACAACCTCGGACAGGGTCCATAGCAATCAGCCCCAGCATTTT
CDR3aa: CASSTTSDRVHSNQPQHF
v_gene: TRBV21-1
abundance: -
j_gene: TRBJ1-5
d_gene: -

CDR3nt: TGCGCCAGCAGCTTTGGGGCGAACACCGGGGAGCTGTTTTTT
CDR3aa: CASSFGANTGELFF
v_gene: TRBV5-1
abundance: few
j_gene: TRBJ2-2
d_gene: -

CDR3nt: TGTGCCAGCAGCTTAGTACGGGGCTCGGCCTCCTACAATGAGCAGTTCTTC
CDR3aa: CASSLVRGSASYNEQFF
v_gene: TRBV7-9
abundance: -
j_gene: TRBJ2-1
d_gene: -

CDR3nt: TGCAGCGTTGGGATTAGCAGGGCCTACGAGCAGTACTTC
CDR3aa: CSVGISRAYEQYF
v_gene: TRBV29-1
abundance: -
j_gene: TRBJ2-7
d_gene: -

CDR3nt: TGTGCCAGCAGCTTGGAAAGGACCGTCGATAAGAACACTGAAGCTTTCTTT
CDR3aa: CASSLERTVDKNTEAFF
v_gene: TRBV7-3
abundance: -
j_gene: TRBJ1-1
d_gene: -

CDR3nt: TGCAGCGTATCCCCCGGGGGCCCCGAGGCTTTCTTT
CDR3aa: CSVSPGGPEAFF
v_gene: TRBV29-1
abundance: -
j_gene: TRBJ1-1
d_gene: -

CDR3nt: TGCGCCAGCAGGGACCTACGCTCCTACGAGCAGTACTTC
CDR3aa: CASRDLRSYEQYF
v_gene: TRBV5-1
abundance: -
j_gene: TRBJ2-7
d_gene: -

CDR3nt: TGTGCCAGCAGTTTGACAGGGGGAAGTGTTCAGCCCCAGCATTTT
CDR3aa: CASSLTGGSVQPQHF
v_gene: TRBV27
abundance: -
j_gene: TRBJ1-5
d_gene: TRBD1

CDR3nt: TGTGCCAGCAGCCCCGGGGGGAACACTGAAGCTTTCTTT
CDR3aa: CASSPGGNTEAFF
v_gene: TRBV28
abundance: -
j_gene: TRBJ1-1
d_gene: -

CDR3nt: TGTGCCAGCAGTGGGCAGAGCTCTGGAAACACCATATATTTT
CDR3aa: CASSGQSSGNTIYF
v_gene: TRBV2
abundance: -
j_gene: TRBJ1-3
d_gene: -

CDR3nt: TGCGCCAGCAGCCCCGTACCGGGGAACTCCTACAATGAGCAGTTCTTC
CDR3aa: CASSPVPGNSYNEQFF
v_gene: TRBV4-1
abundance: once
j_gene: TRBJ2-1
d_gene: -

CDR3nt: TGTGCCAGTAGTATAGAAGGGGTCCGGGAGACCCAGTACTTC
CDR3aa: CASSIEGVRETQYF
v_gene: TRBV19
abundance: once
j_gene: TRBJ2-5
d_gene: -

CDR3nt: TGTGCCAGCAGCTTGACCCGGACTAGCGGGGGGGTCTATACGCAGTATTTT
CDR3aa: CASSLTRTSGGVYTQYF
v_gene: TRBV5-6
abundance: -
j_gene: TRBJ2-3
d_gene: TRBD2

CDR3nt: TGTGCCAGCAGCCCGGTCATCGGAACCTACGAGCAGTACTTC
CDR3aa: CASSPVIGTYEQYF
v_gene: TRBV11-2
abundance: -
j_gene: TRBJ2-7
d_gene: -

CDR3nt: TGTGCCAGCACGCGAACTCCCTCCATACAGGGAAATCAGTACTTC
CDR3aa: CASTRTPSIQGNQYF
v_gene: TRBV6-1
abundance: -
j_gene: TRBJ2-4
d_gene: -